This T cell receptor (beta chain) was identified during a study of cytomegalovirus exposure and HLA in healthy donors. J was trimmed by 4 bases and V by 4 bases; bases with no gene match: 6. The CDR3 loop spans 14 amino acids. The germline V gene has CDR1 SGHNT and CDR2 YENEEA. Both 60 Vbeta primers and 13 Jbeta primers went into the PCR. Clones were sequenced by immunoSEQ multiplex PCR, and TCRdb holds only the in-frame ones, with some missing. The sample lists under 55,000 clones; over 60% were seen once. The sequence was collected from a woman in her 30s in good health and CMV-seronegative. The chain uses TRBV11-3 and TRBJ1-1; 7 bases are a match to TRBD1. Sequenced: PBMCs. The CDR3 DNA is TGTGCCAGCAGCTCTACAGGGGCGGTCACTGAAGCTTTCTTT. Amino acid sequence: CASSSTGAVTEAFF.